The rows below give T cell receptor beta chains drawn from one sample of a study of cytomegalovirus exposure and HLA in healthy donors. Profiled with immunoSEQ multiplex PCR; TCRdb holds only in-frame clones, not every one. Of approximately 150,000 clones listed, roughly 76% are singletons. Sequencing used PBMCs. The source of these receptors is a woman between 50 and 59 years old in good health and CMV-seronegative. Each CDR3 is given with its conserved first and last residue.

j_gene: TRBJ2-7; v_gene: TRBV7-8; CDR3aa: CASSKDRRSYEQYF
j_gene: TRBJ2-5; v_gene: TRBV9; CDR3aa: CASSVDETIQETQYF
j_gene: TRBJ2-1; v_gene: TRBV7-9; CDR3aa: CASSSHYRGLRDEQFF
j_gene: TRBJ2-3; v_gene: TRBV5-8; CDR3aa: CASSLVRGGTDTQYF
j_gene: TRBJ2-5; v_gene: TRBV5-8; CDR3aa: CASSWDRGGETQYF
j_gene: TRBJ1-5; v_gene: TRBV7-8; CDR3aa: CASTQDRDQPQHF
j_gene: TRBJ1-1; v_gene: TRBV13; CDR3aa: CASTGTVAEAFF
j_gene: TRBJ2-1; v_gene: TRBV25-1; CDR3aa: CASSDLAGVNNEQFF
j_gene: TRBJ1-1; v_gene: TRBV9; CDR3aa: CASSVNAGEKAFF
j_gene: TRBJ1-6; v_gene: TRBV5-1; CDR3aa: CASSLGSSYNSPLHF
j_gene: TRBJ1-1; v_gene: TRBV10-3; CDR3aa: CAISDPRSRNTEAFF
j_gene: TRBJ2-2; v_gene: TRBV18; CDR3aa: CASSATGTGDQTGELFF
j_gene: TRBJ2-2; v_gene: TRBV11-2; CDR3aa: CASSLQGWDTGELFF
j_gene: TRBJ2-3; v_gene: TRBV28; CDR3aa: CASSPNRGRVADTQYF
j_gene: TRBJ2-5; v_gene: TRBV18; CDR3aa: CASSSGTGGETQYF
j_gene: TRBJ2-1; v_gene: TRBV9; CDR3aa: CASSRASGGHNEQFF
j_gene: TRBJ2-2; v_gene: TRBV5-4; CDR3aa: CASSDGTRGGGELFF
j_gene: TRBJ2-7; v_gene: TRBV5-1; CDR3aa: CASSPGQTTYEQYF
j_gene: TRBJ2-7; v_gene: TRBV27; CDR3aa: CASSSLAGGPSEQYF
j_gene: TRBJ2-1; v_gene: TRBV7-9; CDR3aa: CASSRNEQFF
j_gene: -; v_gene: TRBV2; CDR3aa: CASTLGGQGSYEQYF
j_gene: TRBJ1-5; v_gene: TRBV19; CDR3aa: CASRQGPLRESNQPQHF
j_gene: TRBJ2-3; v_gene: TRBV19; CDR3aa: CASSSFLSGKGTDTQYF
j_gene: TRBJ2-7; v_gene: TRBV11-2; CDR3aa: CASSWTGDIGEQYF
j_gene: TRBJ2-1; v_gene: TRBV15; CDR3aa: CATSRGASGTYNEQFF
j_gene: TRBJ2-1; v_gene: TRBV19; CDR3aa: CASSTHGSGRVNEQFF
j_gene: TRBJ1-1; v_gene: TRBV6-1; CDR3aa: CASSQGSSTEAFF
j_gene: TRBJ1-5; v_gene: TRBV2; CDR3aa: CASSLQGFGNQSQHF
j_gene: TRBJ2-6; v_gene: TRBV19; CDR3aa: CASSIWRGALISGANVLTF
j_gene: TRBJ1-2; v_gene: TRBV5-1; CDR3aa: CASSWDNSGGYTF
j_gene: TRBJ1-1; v_gene: TRBV2; CDR3aa: CASRQGAGEAFF
j_gene: TRBJ2-5; v_gene: TRBV7-9; CDR3aa: CSSSPRGDGQTQYF
j_gene: TRBJ1-2; v_gene: TRBV6-5; CDR3aa: CASSPGTGRGYTF
j_gene: TRBJ1-1; v_gene: TRBV5-6; CDR3aa: CASRRQLNTEAFF
j_gene: TRBJ2-7; v_gene: TRBV27; CDR3aa: CASSSLAATYEQYF
j_gene: TRBJ2-3; v_gene: TRBV11-2; CDR3aa: CASSFRGGESTDTQYF
j_gene: TRBJ1-6; v_gene: TRBV7-2; CDR3aa: CASSRTGSYSPLHF
j_gene: TRBJ2-4; v_gene: TRBV28; CDR3aa: CASSFGQGTIQYF
j_gene: TRBJ2-3; v_gene: TRBV10-3; CDR3aa: CAISESRVDRWLNTDTQYF
j_gene: TRBJ2-7; v_gene: TRBV7-9; CDR3aa: CASSVGTATLNEQYF
j_gene: TRBJ2-1; v_gene: TRBV27; CDR3aa: CASSSTASGIEQFF